This T cell receptor (beta chain) originates from a study of long-term antiretroviral therapy in people with HIV. About the study: The earliest specimens came about a decade ahead of the 2015 immediate-ART recommendation. Broader study findings: Clones that expanded before ART (that is, prior to treatment) dominated the repertoire at all time points.

With respect to this clone: Its antigen is still unknown.

Participants who had HIV were, without exception, treated in the United States. A v3.0 immunoSEQ assay was performed at survey level. Produced via immunoSEQ multiplex PCR; TCRdb's table is partial and in-frame only. Of 20,000 to 30,000 clones listed, around 79% are singletons. The V and J ends lost 9 bases and 10 bases respectively, with 15 bases between them. This CDR3 spans 11 amino acids. Germline values: CDR1 MNHEY, CDR2 SMNVEV (reference sequence). The chain is built from TRBV27 and TRBJ1-1, with no clear D. Source: unsorted PBMCs, taken 1.2 years after starting antiretroviral therapy. This receptor was taken from a woman in her 40s with HIV. The CDR3: CASIVGWRAFF. In nucleotides, the CDR3 is TGTGCCAGTATTGTGGGTTGGCGAGCTTTCTTT.